This T cell receptor (beta chain) was found in a study of T cells after yellow fever vaccination. 5'RACE template switching added a universal primer site and UMIs to TCR cDNA. One entry per CDR3 protein results from TCRdb running MiXCR on the 5' RACE reads. The top ten clones hold 20% to 25% of a sample with about 310,000 distinct CDR3 sequences, around 4% of them seen once. This CDR3 is built from 16 residues. V lost 4 bases to trimming and J lost 3 bases; unmatched junction nucleotides: 10. Germline-derived CDR1 and CDR2 are LGHNA and YSLEER. This clonotype was seen at least ten times. The input for sequencing was PBMCs, taken on the day of the yellow fever booster vaccination. This sequence joins TRBV4-3 and TRBJ2-7; TRBD1 matches at 9 bases. This clonotype was obtained from a man younger than 30 who received the YFV17D yellow fever vaccine. This CDR3 reads CASSRHTGQGYYEQYF. CDR3 in DNA: TGCGCCAGCAGCCGACATACCGGACAGGGGTACTACGAGCAGTACTTC.